Presented here are 12 T cell receptor beta chains from one specimen sequenced in a study of blood T cell repertoires in COVID-19. Sequencing was performed with immunoSEQ multiplex PCR; in TCRdb, only in-frame clones are kept and a portion is missing. The data hold more than 120,000 clones, with around nine tenths observed a single time. Sequenced input: peripheral blood. The receptors originated from a woman between 50 and 59 years old with active or convalescent COVID-19.

This clone has only a few counts. CDR3 in amino acids: CASSQSQNRVRGTEAFF. The CDR3 bases are TGTGCCAGCAGCCAAAGTCAAAACAGGGTACGCGGCACTGAAGCTTTCTTT. V usage is TRBV3-1 (or the pseudogene TRBV3-2) and J usage is TRBJ1-1, with D tentatively TRBD1 (6 bases). The V gene's germline CDR1 is LGHDT and CDR2 YNNKEL (reference sequence). CDR3 length equals 17 residues. Trimming removed 2 bases at V and 4 bases at J, with 20 bases between.

This rearrangement joins TRBV9 to TRBJ2-5, with D tentatively TRBD1 (5 bases). Germline values: CDR1 SGDLS, CDR2 YYNGEE. Trimming stripped 1 base from V and 1 base from J, with 8 bases between. This CDR3 spans 14 amino acids. CDR3 bases: TGTGCCAGCAGCGTATCGACAGTCCAAGAGACCCAGTACTTC. This translates into CASSVSTVQETQYF.

This sequence joins TRBV9 and TRBJ2-7, with D perhaps matching TRBD1 (5 bases). V was trimmed by 2 bases and J by 6 bases, leaving 15 bases between them. The CDR3 runs to 14 residues. CDR1 SGDLS and CDR2 YYNGEE come from the germline V gene. In DNA, the CDR3 is TGTGCCAGCAGCGTTAATCCTGTGCAGGGCGAGCAGTACTTC. It specifies CASSVNPVQGEQYF.

This clone was observed a handful of times. The chain recombines TRBV6-5 with TRBJ2-7, with 9 bases aligning to TRBD2. Germline V gene sequence: CDR1 MNHEY, CDR2 SVGAGI. The junction had 4 bases not matched to a gene; V was cut back by 0 bases and J by 4 bases. The CDR3 runs to 15 residues. The CDR3 DNA follows: TGTGCCAGCAGTTACTCGGCGGGGGGGCAGTACGAGCAGTACTTC. It codes for CASSYSAGGQYEQYF.

The chain carries TRBV4-1 and TRBJ2-3; 9 nucleotides match TRBD1. This CDR3 contains 15 residues. Per the germline V gene, CDR1 is MGHRA and CDR2 is YSYEKL. V lost 5 bases to trimming and J lost 1 base; unmatched junction nucleotides: 4. CDR3 coding DNA: TGCGCCAGCAGCTACTGGGACAGGGGCACAGATACGCAGTATTTT. Residues: CASSYWDRGTDTQYF.

The rearrangement links TRBV3-1 (or the pseudogene TRBV3-2) to TRBJ2-5; D perhaps matches TRBD1 (6 bases). V was clipped by 3 bases and J by 5 bases, with 10 bases between them. Germline loops: CDR1 LGHDT, CDR2 YNNKEL (reference sequence). This CDR3 has 13 residues. CDR3 sequence: CASSHGGAETQYF. The CDR3 nucleotides read TGTGCCAGCAGCCATGGGGGCGCCGAGACCCAGTACTTC.

The chain employs TRBV7-3 and TRBJ2-3; the D gene is possibly TRBD1 (6 bases). CDR3 length: 12 residues. Trimming pared 5 bases from V and 6 bases from J, leaving 9 bases between. Germline lookup yields CDR1 SGHTA and CDR2 FQGTGA. The CDR3 region is CASSPTGDTQYF. The CDR3 DNA reads as TGTGCCAGCAGCCCAACAGGGGATACGCAGTATTTT.

The chain recombines TRBV4-1 with TRBJ1-5, with 8 bases fitting TRBD1. The germline CDR1 and CDR2 sequences are MGHRA and YSYEKL. With 0 bases clipped from V and 7 bases from J, the junction kept 5 bases outside the gene matches. The CDR3 loop spans 15 amino acids. The CDR3: CASSQDPGGAQPQHF. CDR3 coding DNA: TGCGCCAGCAGCCAAGATCCAGGGGGCGCACAGCCCCAGCATTTT.

The V call is TRBV7-2, the J call TRBJ1-4, with D perhaps matching TRBD1 (5 bases). The germline V gene encodes CDR1 SGHTA and CDR2 FQGNSA. Trimming left V 0 bases short and J 10 bases short, with 18 bases between. The CDR3 sequence is 16 residues long. This CDR3 is CASSLAQAQVGGKLFF. The CDR3 bases are TGTGCCAGCAGCTTAGCGCAGGCGCAGGTGGGGGGAAAACTGTTTTTT.

The chain links TRBV7-2 to TRBJ2-2; D is unresolved. Germline-derived CDR1 and CDR2 are SGHTA and FQGNSA. CDR3 size: 13 residues. V shed 1 base and J shed 7 bases, with 7 bases lying between them. In DNA, the CDR3 is TGTGCCAGCAGCTTAGATCTCGTCGGGGAGCTGTTTTTT. This translates into CASSLDLVGELFF.

As concerns this clone: The sample holds other DNA sequences that translate to the same CDR3. The genes are TRBV7-2 and TRBJ2-7, with a possible D match to TRBD1 (5 bases). Germline-derived CDR1 and CDR2 are SGHTA and FQGNSA. V was trimmed by 1 base and J by 3 bases, leaving 10 bases between them. The CDR3 spans 14 residues. The CDR3, as DNA: TGTGCCAGCAGCTTAGGCAGGGTCGGCTACGAGCAGTACTTC. This gives the protein CASSLGRVGYEQYF.

This rearrangement joins TRBV4-1 to TRBJ1-3; TRBD1 matches 11 bases. Germline V gene lookup returns CDR1 MGHRA and CDR2 YSYEKL. Trimming removed 5 bases from V and 4 bases from J; junction bases left unmatched: 7. This CDR3 region has 16 residues. Here the CDR3 DNA reads TGCGCCAGCAGCACAATGGGACAGGGGGGAGGAAACACCATATATTTT. This translates into CASSTMGQGGGNTIYF.